These 14 T cell receptor beta chains were all obtained from the same sample, sequenced in a study of vaccination effects on CD4 cells after COVID-19. No antigen has been identified for these receptors. In the ViraFEST assay, antigen-specific CD4+ clonotypes were identified by expansion after peptide-pool stimulation. CD4+ T cell isolation took place after approximately ten days of culture. Each participant received a vaccine that was either BNT162b2 or mRNA-1273, given as two doses. The assay was immunoSEQ multiplex PCR, and TCRdb's table has in-frame clones only and misses some. The table has tens of thousands of clones, roughly two thirds seen once. Sequenced here: CD4+ T cells from PBMCs cultured with HCoV-229E spike peptides, sampled after COVID-19 vaccination. All receptors derive from a human donor who received a COVID-19 vaccine.

V gene TRBV9 combines with J gene TRBJ1-5; TRBD1 is a possible D gene (6 bases). The V gene lost 0 bases and the J gene lost 3 bases, with 13 bases spanning the gap. Germline CDR1 reads SGDLS; CDR2 reads YYNGEE. The CDR3 is 16 residues long. The CDR3 reads CASSVGPRTDNQPQHF. The CDR3 region has the DNA TGTGCCAGCAGCGTAGGCCCTCGGACAGACAATCAGCCCCAGCATTTT.

This clone was observed a few times. The chain combines TRBV3-1 (or the pseudogene TRBV3-2) with TRBJ2-1, with D possibly TRBD2 on 5 matching bases. The CDR3 has 12 amino acids. The V end lost 5 bases, the J end lost 8 bases, and 10 bases lay between the germline ends. Germline V gives CDR1 LGHDT, CDR2 YNNKEL (reference sequence). The DNA for the CDR3 is TGTGCCAGCAGCTCAATCGGGGATGAGCAGTTCTTC. This translates into CASSSIGDEQFF.

This sequence joins TRBV7-9 and TRBJ1-1, with TRBD1 matching over 7 bases. After removal of 5 bases from V and 5 bases from J, the junction contained 5 bases not matched to a gene. CDR3 size: 13 residues. The germline gives CDR1 SEHNR, CDR2 FQNEAQ (reference sequence). In DNA, the CDR3 is TGTGCCAGCAGCCGGGCAGGGGGGACTGAAGCTTTCTTT. Amino acid sequence: CASSRAGGTEAFF.

This clone has only one observation. The DNA for the CDR3 is TGTGCCAGCAGTCCGGGACAGCTTTACAATGAGCAGTTCTTC. Amino acids: CASSPGQLYNEQFF. This chain connects TRBV9 to TRBJ2-1; 7 nucleotides match TRBD1. With 5 bases clipped from V and 4 bases from J, the junction kept 6 bases outside the gene matches. The CDR3 is 14 amino acids. Germline CDR1 reads SGDLS; CDR2 reads YYNGEE.

This CDR3 is CASSSLDRQGTFTNEKLFF. In DNA form, the CDR3 reads TGTGCCAGCAGCTCCCTGGACCGACAGGGAACTTTCACTAATGAAAAACTGTTTTTT. The genes are TRBV5-6 and TRBJ1-4, with 7 bases fitting TRBD1. The CDR3 consists of 19 residues. Germline V gene lookup returns CDR1 SGHDT and CDR2 YYEEEE. J was trimmed by 2 bases and V by 3 bases; bases with no gene match: 16.

The V and J genes are TRBV19 and TRBJ1-2; TRBD1 is a possible D gene (6 bases). Between the trimmed V and J ends, which lost 8 bases and 2 bases, there was a span of 15 bases. CDR1 is LNHDA and CDR2 is SQIVND in the germline V gene (reference sequence). The CDR3 is 14 amino acids. This CDR3 is CASQTRRGNYGYTF. In DNA, the CDR3 is TGTGCCAGTCAAACCCGCAGGGGCAACTATGGCTACACCTTC. The variable domain in full, with the rest retrieved from reference TRBV19 and TRBJ1-2, is DGGITQSPKYLFRKEGQNVTLSCEQNLNHDAMYWYRQDPGQGLRLIYYSQIVNDFQKGDIAEGYSVSREKKESFPLTVTSAQKNPTAFYLCASQTRRGNYGYTFGSGTRLTVV.

CDR3 sequence (DNA): TGTGCCAGCAGCCATCTAGCGGGGCGTGGTGAGCAGTTCTTC. Residues: CASSHLAGRGEQFF. The J gene is TRBJ2-1, the V gene TRBV5-8, with 9 bases fitting TRBD2. Germline lookup yields CDR1 SGHTS and CDR2 YDEGEE. V shed 4 bases and J 9 bases; nucleotides not matched to a gene: 8. This CDR3 is built from 14 residues.

This rearrangement joins TRBV3-1 (or the pseudogene TRBV3-2) to TRBJ1-3, with D unresolved. Germline CDR1 LGHDT, CDR2 YNNKEL (reference sequence). Trimming left V 0 bases short and J 0 bases short, with 6 bases between. The length of the CDR3 is 15 residues. CDR3 sequence (DNA): TGTGCCAGCAGCCAAGACACTAGCTCTGGAAACACCATATATTTT. Protein: CASSQDTSSGNTIYF.

This chain uses TRBV5-1 with TRBJ2-1; 8 nucleotides align to TRBD1. In germline, CDR1 is SGHRS, CDR2 YFSETQ. Trimming took 1 base from V and 8 from J; bases not matched to a gene: 5. This CDR3 contains 14 residues. The CDR3 protein is CASSLRTGKDEQFF. The CDR3 region has the DNA TGCGCCAGCAGCTTGAGGACAGGGAAAGATGAGCAGTTCTTC.

The chain combines TRBV12-3 or TRBV12-4 with TRBJ2-5; D unclear. This CDR3 has 13 amino acids. V was pared by 3 bases and J by 8 bases, with 13 bases between. The CDR3 DNA follows: TGTGCCAGCAGTTTCGACGGCTCGCGAACCCAGTACTTC. Encoded protein: CASSFDGSRTQYF.

The rearrangement links TRBV5-4 to TRBJ2-2; 11 bases are shared with TRBD1. J was trimmed by 5 bases and V by 5 bases; bases with no gene match: 5. Germline V gives CDR1 SGHNT, CDR2 YYREEE (reference sequence). The CDR3 sequence is 15 residues long. CDR3 residues: CASSPGTGGTGELFF. The DNA of the CDR3 is TGTGCCAGCAGTCCCGGGACAGGGGGGACCGGGGAGCTGTTTTTT. The variable domain in full, completed from reference TRBV5-4 and TRBJ2-2, reads ETGVTQSPTHLIKTRGQQVTLRCSSQSGHNTVSWYQQALGQGPQFIFQYYREEENGRGNFPPRFSGLQFPNYSSELNVNALELDDSALYLCASSPGTGGTGELFFGEGSRLTVL.

This chain links TRBV29-1 with TRBJ1-1, with 7 bases fitting TRBD1. Per germline, CDR1 SQVTM and CDR2 ANQGSEA. The ends lost 6 bases at V and 4 bases at J; junction bases unmatched: 8. CDR3 size: 13 residues. DNA of the CDR3: TGCAGCGTCCATACAGGGGCGGGCACTGAAGCTTTCTTT. Residues: CSVHTGAGTEAFF. Combining the CDR3 with reference TRBV29-1 and TRBJ1-1 gives the whole variable domain SAVISQKPSRDICQRGTSLTIQCQVDSQVTMMFWYRQQPGQSLTLIATANQGSEATYESGFVIDKFPISRPNLTFSTLTVSNMSPEDSSIYLCSVHTGAGTEAFFGQGTRLTVV.

The rearrangement uses TRBV6-5 and TRBJ1-6; unclear D gene. CDR1 is MNHEY, CDR2 SVGAGI, per germline. The CDR3 runs 13 residues. The V gene lost 5 bases and the J gene lost 7 bases, with 9 bases spanning the gap. The CDR3 spells CASSPRVNSPLHF. CDR3 DNA sequence: TGTGCCAGCAGTCCGCGGGTAAATTCACCCCTCCACTTT.

This chain links TRBV20-1 with TRBJ1-1; a possible D gene is TRBD1 (6 bases). Per germline, CDR1 DFQATT and CDR2 SNEGSKA (reference sequence). The V and J ends lost 3 bases and 7 bases respectively, with 15 bases between them. The CDR3 consists of 13 residues. The CDR3 spells CSASLRTASEAFF. The DNA of the CDR3 is TGCAGTGCTAGTCTACGGACAGCCAGTGAAGCTTTCTTT.